These 3 T cell receptor beta chains share one sample of origin, sequenced in a study of blood T cells in healthy people across ages. Through a sample-barcoded 5' primer and a J-beta primer mix, a second PCR was run for roughly 7 to 11 cycles. TCRdb itself ran the 5' RACE reads through MiXCR, one entry per CDR3 protein. Among roughly 1,500,000 distinct CDR3 sequences listed, roughly 30% were seen once. The sequenced sample consisted of blood. Receptor source: a woman in her 30s in good health.

The chain has TRBV20-1 and TRBJ2-6; TRBD1 might be the D (5 bases). Germline lookup yields CDR1 DFQATT and CDR2 SNEGSKA (reference sequence). This CDR3 has 15 residues. Trimming removed 8 bases at V and 0 bases at J, with 14 bases between. CDR3 loop: CSPPGLGSGANVLTF. In nucleotides, the CDR3 is TGCAGTCCCCCAGGGCTGGGCTCTGGGGCCAACGTCCTGACTTTC.

The gene calls are TRBV20-1 and TRBJ2-1; D is uncertain. V lost 3 bases and J 10 bases, leaving 13 bases between the germline ends. This CDR3 region has 12 residues. Germline V gene data show CDR1 as DFQATT and CDR2 as SNEGSKA (reference sequence). CDR3 in amino acids: CSARVRNREQFF. CDR3 in DNA: TGCAGTGCTAGGGTTCGAAACCGGGAGCAGTTCTTC.

There are a few counts of this clonotype. This chain connects TRBV5-1 to TRBJ2-3, with 11 nucleotides matching TRBD2. The CDR3 runs 16 residues. CDR1 is SGHRS and CDR2 is YFSETQ in the germline V gene. V shed 1 base and J 2 bases; nucleotides not matched to a gene: 3. The CDR3 spells CASSLTSGSLTDTQYF. The CDR3 bases are TGCGCCAGCAGCTTGACTAGCGGGAGCCTCACAGATACGCAGTATTTT.